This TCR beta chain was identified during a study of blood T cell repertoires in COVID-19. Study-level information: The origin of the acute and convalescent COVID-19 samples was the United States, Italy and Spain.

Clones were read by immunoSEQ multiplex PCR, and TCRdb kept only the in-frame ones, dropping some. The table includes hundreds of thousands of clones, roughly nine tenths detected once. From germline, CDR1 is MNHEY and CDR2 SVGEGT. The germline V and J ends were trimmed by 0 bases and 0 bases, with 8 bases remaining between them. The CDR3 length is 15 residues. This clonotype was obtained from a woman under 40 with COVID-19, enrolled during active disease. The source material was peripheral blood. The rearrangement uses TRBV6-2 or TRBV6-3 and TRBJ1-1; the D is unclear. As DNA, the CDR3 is TGTGCCAGCAGTTACTCGTACGGGATGAACACTGAAGCTTTCTTT. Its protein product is CASSYSYGMNTEAFF.